This TCR beta chain was recorded in a study of human T cells and chemical hapten exposure. Regarding this clonotype: Its antigen is still unknown.

The V segment lost 0 bases and the J segment 1 base; nucleotides outside the gene matches: 4. Germline CDR1 is SGHNT and CDR2 is YYREEE (reference sequence). The CDR3 runs 15 residues. The study, taken as a whole, reports: PT1 expanded TCR counts and patch test score were linked, and their correlation was positive.

TCRdb re-called the RACE reads with MiXCR, one entry per CDR3 protein. The sample holds some 120,000 distinct CDR3 sequences; about 12% are singletons and the top ten take just over 1.4%. Time point here: patch test 1, 2 weeks after DPC sensitization. Treatment in this sample: therapeutic diphenylcyclopropenone sensitization with weekly scalp DPC. The source is a woman aged 45 to 65 with alopecia areata. Some clones in this sample may be carry-over from other donors' samples. The source material was whole blood, sampled in connection with sensitization to the hapten diphenylcyclopropenone (DPC). This chain uses TRBV5-4 with TRBJ2-7; 7 bases are a match to TRBD2. In nucleotides, the CDR3 is TGTGCCAGCAGCTTGGGAGGGACTATTTCCTACGAGCAGTACTTC. This translates into CASSLGGTISYEQYF.